This TCR beta chain stems from a study of identical twins. This clonotype was recorded at least ten times. Its specificity is unknown. Template switching supplied a universal primer site; unique molecular identifiers were carried on the cDNA. TCRdb independently ran MiXCR on the 5' RACE reads; one entry per CDR3 protein. The repertoire holds hundreds of thousands of distinct CDR3 sequences, with over 8.5% as singletons. Findings and caveats of the study: In monozygotic twins, models underestimated the sharing of out-of-frame TCR alpha.

The sample was also reused in another study, on yellow fever vaccine responses in identical twins.

Sequences were obtained from PBMCs. The clonotype was recovered from a woman between 18 and 29 years old in good health.

In nucleotides, the CDR3 is TGTGCCAGCAGTTACCGCCAGGTCACGTTGCTGAACACTGAAGCTTTCTTT. This translates into CASSYRQVTLLNTEAFF. The chain combines TRBV6-2 or TRBV6-3 with TRBJ1-1; no reliable D call. The CDR3 covers 17 residues. Germline CDR1 and CDR2: MNHEY and SVGEGT. V lost 2 bases and J 0 bases, leaving 16 bases between the germline ends.